This entry is about one TCR beta chain. Its antigen is not known. The data derive from a study of glioma-infiltrating T cells after dendritic cell vaccination. Overall study: Patients had newly diagnosed or recurrent glioblastoma and received dendritic cell vaccines. Study conclusions and caveats: Estimated pretreatment TIL content predicted outcome after dendritic cell vaccination. The cohort had few patients with full blood and tumor sets.

Sequencing used immunoSEQ multiplex PCR; TCRdb keeps in-frame clones, though not all of them. Of 90,000 to 110,000 clones in the sample, about 90% are singletons; the top ten hold roughly 2.5%. Stated time point: after dendritic cell vaccination, including at tumor progression/relapse. The starting material was blood, obtained after dendritic cell vaccination. The clonotype was recovered from a human donor with glioblastoma.

DNA for the CDR3: TGTGCCAGCAGTGGGCTAGCGGTGGCGGAGACCCAGTACTTC. It translates to CASSGLAVAETQYF. The V gene is TRBV6-1, the J gene TRBJ2-5; 7 nucleotides align to TRBD2. The germline gives CDR1 MNHNS, CDR2 SASEGT. V lost 4 bases, J lost 5 bases, and 7 bases stayed unmatched. The CDR3 runs 14 residues.